This T cell receptor (beta chain) was captured in a study of cytomegalovirus exposure and HLA in healthy donors. 13 Jbeta primers and 60 Vbeta primers were used for the PCR. Produced via immunoSEQ multiplex PCR; TCRdb's table is partial and in-frame only. The sample lists some 160,000 clones, over 70% seen once, with roughly 1.5% in the top ten. Concerning this clone: The target antigen is unknown.

Regarding the study as a whole: Later analysis demonstrated an association between a missense DCLRE1C variant and TCR beta V- and J-gene trimming.

This TCR was sampled from a woman aged 18-29 years in good health and CMV-seronegative. The material sequenced was PBMCs.

This CDR3 is CATKAGNTEAFF. Written as DNA, the CDR3 is TGTGCCACGAAGGCGGGGAACACTGAAGCTTTCTTT. This sequence joins TRBV10-3 and TRBJ1-1; D unclear. Trimming stripped 10 bases from V and 1 base from J, with 10 bases between. CDR3 size: 12 residues. Germline V gene sequence: CDR1 ENHRY, CDR2 SYGVKD.